The 17 T cell receptor beta chains listed next were all sequenced from one sample in a study of tumor-infiltrating lymphocytes in localized non-small cell lung cancer. Assay: immunoSEQ multiplex PCR; the TCRdb copy retains only in-frame clones and omits some. The table records under 15,000 clones, about nine tenths of them present only once. Sequenced: lung tumor tissue. These TCRs come from a human donor with non-small cell lung cancer.

The chain employs TRBV2 and TRBJ2-1; D is unclear. This CDR3 is 15 amino acids long. Germline CDR1 and CDR2: SNHLY and FYNNEI. Deletions cut 9 bases from V and 1 base from J, with 16 bases between. The CDR3 sequence is CASRRTAFSYNEQFF. The CDR3 DNA reads TGTGCCAGTAGGCGGACCGCCTTTTCCTACAATGAGCAGTTCTTC.

The chain links TRBV19 to TRBJ1-5; 9 nucleotides match TRBD1. Losses at the gene ends were 11 bases for V and 4 bases for J; bases not matched to a gene: 6. This CDR3 has 13 amino acids. In germline, CDR1 is LNHDA, CDR2 SQIVND (reference sequence). This CDR3 reads CAVRDRENQPQHF. The CDR3 coding sequence is TGTGCCGTCCGGGACAGGGAAAATCAGCCCCAGCATTTT.

The V gene is TRBV9, the J gene TRBJ2-1; D is unresolved. CDR1 is SGDLS and CDR2 is YYNGEE in the germline V gene. The V end was cut by 0 bases, the J end by 4 bases, with 11 bases between. The CDR3 runs to 15 residues. The CDR3 here is CASSVEVSPYNEQFF. CDR3 DNA sequence: TGTGCCAGCAGCGTAGAGGTGTCTCCATACAATGAGCAGTTCTTC.

The rearrangement uses TRBV7-9 and TRBJ1-3; D is unclear. From germline, CDR1 is SEHNR and CDR2 FQNEAQ (reference sequence). The CDR3 has 13 residues. With 4 bases removed from V and 3 bases from J, the gap between germline ends came to 7 bases. In nucleotides, the CDR3 is TGTGCCAGCAGCTCCGCAATTGGAAACACCATATATTTT. Its translation is CASSSAIGNTIYF.

This clone was counted only a few times. The chain uses TRBV28 and TRBJ1-1, with 7 nucleotides matching TRBD1. After removal of 6 bases from V and 4 bases from J, the junction contained 11 bases not matched to a gene. In germline, CDR1 is MDHEN, CDR2 SYDVKM. This CDR3 spans 15 amino acids. The CDR3 DNA reads TGTGCCAGCAGCCCGATGGACAGGAGTGGCACTGAAGCTTTCTTT. This sequence encodes CASSPMDRSGTEAFF.

The chain is built from TRBV6-4 and TRBJ2-1; perhaps TRBD2 as D (6 bases). V gave up 0 bases and J gave up 0 bases, with 6 bases separating them. The CDR3 is 15 residues long. CDR1 is MRHNA and CDR2 is SNTAGT in the germline V gene. The CDR3 coding sequence is TGTGCCAGCAGTGACTCTAGCGGCTCCTACAATGAGCAGTTCTTC. As protein: CASSDSSGSYNEQFF.

This clone has just a few counts. This rearrangement joins TRBV6-1 to TRBJ1-2; D unresolved. The germline CDR1 and CDR2 sequences are MNHNS and SASEGT. V was cut by 9 bases and J by 6 bases, with 14 bases left in between. CDR3 length: 12 amino acids. The CDR3 DNA reads as TGTGCCAGTGCCTCCACATGGGATGGCTACACCTTC. Its protein is CASASTWDGYTF.

The rearrangement joins TRBV5-6 to TRBJ1-5; 8 bases line up with TRBD1. This CDR3 contains 15 residues. Germline-derived CDR1 and CDR2 are SGHDT and YYEEEE. V gave up 5 bases and J gave up 3 bases; unmatched junction bases: 7. The CDR3: CASSFRDRPNQPQHF. In DNA, the CDR3 is TGTGCCAGCAGTTTTCGGGACAGGCCCAATCAGCCCCAGCATTTT.

The J gene is TRBJ1-2, the V gene TRBV29-1; D possibly corresponds to TRBD1 (6 bases). CDR3 length equals 14 residues. The V and J ends lost 3 bases and 0 bases respectively, with 11 bases between them. Per the germline V gene, CDR1 is SQVTM and CDR2 is ANQGSEA. CDR3 DNA: TGCAGCGTTGAGCTAGACAGGCCTAACTATGGCTACACCTTC. It translates to CSVELDRPNYGYTF. Based on the CDR3 plus reference TRBV29-1 and TRBJ1-2, the full variable domain is SAVISQKPSRDICQRGTSLTIQCQVDSQVTMMFWYRQQPGQSLTLIATANQGSEATYESGFVIDKFPISRPNLTFSTLTVSNMSPEDSSIYLCSVELDRPNYGYTFGSGTRLTVV.

J is TRBJ1-2 and V is TRBV30, with 11 bases aligning to TRBD1. CDR1 is GTSNPN, CDR2 SVGIG, per germline (reference sequence). J gave up 6 bases and V 5 bases, and 11 bases lay outside the gene matches. CDR3 length: 15 amino acids. The CDR3 DNA reads TGTGCCTGGTCGCCCGGGACAGGGGGGTACAATGGCTACACCTTC. This gives the protein CAWSPGTGGYNGYTF.

V and J are TRBV15 and TRBJ2-7; TRBD2 might be the D (6 bases). The CDR3 contains 12 residues. The germline gives CDR1 LNHNV, CDR2 YYDKDF (reference sequence). Trimming cost V 1 base and J 7 bases, with 8 bases left between them. The CDR3 spells CATSRGEDEQYF. The CDR3, as DNA: TGTGCCACCAGCAGAGGGGAGGATGAGCAGTACTTC.

This clone was counted a single time. The chain employs TRBV5-8 and TRBJ1-5; 10 positions match TRBD1. V was clipped by 1 base and J by 7 bases; unmatched bases: 8. The CDR3 extends over 16 amino acids. Germline values: CDR1 SGHTS, CDR2 YDEGEE. The CDR3 reads CASSLLRQGAWQPQHF. The CDR3 nucleotides read TGTGCCAGCAGCTTGCTTAGACAGGGGGCATGGCAGCCCCAGCATTTT.

J is TRBJ2-3 and V is TRBV6-5; D remains ambiguous. This CDR3 is 11 amino acids long. The V end was cut by 5 bases, the J end by 5 bases, with 5 bases between. Germline-derived CDR1 and CDR2 are MNHEY and SVGAGI. The CDR3 DNA sequence: TGTGCCAGCAGTACCGGAGATACGCAGTATTTT. It is translated as CASSTGDTQYF.

The chain joins TRBV15 to TRBJ1-1; D not resolved. The germline V gene encodes CDR1 LNHNV and CDR2 YYDKDF (reference sequence). Trimming removed 6 bases at V and 3 bases at J, with 11 bases between. CDR3 length: 13 amino acids. Here the CDR3 DNA reads TGTGCCACCAGGGGCGGGTGGGACACTGAAGCTTTCTTT. Translating gives CATRGGWDTEAFF.

V is TRBV9 and J is TRBJ2-5, with TRBD2 as a possible D gene (5 bases). Trimming pared 1 base from V and 4 bases from J, leaving 14 bases between. The CDR3 is made up of 15 amino acids. Germline CDR1 reads SGDLS; CDR2 reads YYNGEE. The CDR3 DNA is TGTGCCAGCAGCGTATGGGCGGTTGAGGGAGAGACCCAGTACTTC. The encoded protein is CASSVWAVEGETQYF.

The chain joins TRBV28 to TRBJ1-5, with D perhaps matching TRBD1 (5 bases). This CDR3 contains 13 residues. The germline V gene has CDR1 MDHEN and CDR2 SYDVKM. V lost 6 bases, J lost 9 bases, and 15 bases lay in between. CDR3 residues: CASRLEGTGPQHF. CDR3 DNA: TGTGCCAGCAGACTGGAGGGGACGGGGCCCCAGCATTTT.

V usage is TRBV19 and J usage is TRBJ1-1; D not resolved. Looked up from germline, CDR1 is LNHDA and CDR2 is SQIVND (reference sequence). Trimming removed 5 bases at V and 1 base at J, with 8 bases between. The length of the CDR3 is 13 residues. In nucleotides, the CDR3 is TGTGCCAGTAGTCTGACTACGAACACTGAAGCTTTCTTT. Protein sequence: CASSLTTNTEAFF.